The clone carrying this TCR beta chain was detected ten times or more. The antigen is not known. TCRdb re-called the reads with MiXCR, one entry per CDR3 protein. The data show roughly 920,000 distinct CDR3 sequences, approximately 32% seen once. The source of the sample is a study of T cell repertoires in cytomegalovirus infection. V was cut by 2 bases and J by 7 bases, with 8 bases left in between. In germline, CDR1 is MNHEY, CDR2 SVGAGI. The CDR3 covers 13 residues. J is TRBJ2-2 and V is TRBV6-5, with D uncertain. Sequencing used cultured CD8+ T cells from PBMCs, obtained from culture after CMV antigen stimulation. This clonotype originated in a human donor in good health (CMV status not recorded). Some clones in this sample may be carry-over from other donors' samples. Written as DNA, the CDR3 is TGTGCCAGCAGTTACACCCTGGGCGGGGAGCTGTTTTTT. Translating gives CASSYTLGGELFF.